This T cell receptor (beta chain) derives from a study of sequential checkpoint blockade in melanoma. This clone was counted a single time. Germline and junction disagree at one end, which may indicate a read error. Other DNA sequences from this sample encode an identical CDR3 as well. Treatment noted: randomized to nivolumab then ipilimumab (arm A) or the reverse (arm B). Per germline, CDR1 MNHEY and CDR2 SMNVEV (reference sequence). The CDR3 length is 13 residues. Method: immunoSEQ multiplex PCR; TCRdb's copy keeps in-frame clones and lacks some. The profile shows about 22,000 clones, around 75% of them singletons.

Sequences were derived from CD8+ T cells sorted from blood (inferred from file names), sampled from a patient given nivolumab and ipilimumab in sequence. The clonotype was recovered from a human donor with melanoma. The chain links TRBV27 to TRBJ1-6; 8 bases are shared with TRBD1. CDR3: CASRGQGYSPLHF. The CDR3 nucleotides are TGTGCCAGCCGCGGACAGGGTTATTCGCCCCTCCACTTT.